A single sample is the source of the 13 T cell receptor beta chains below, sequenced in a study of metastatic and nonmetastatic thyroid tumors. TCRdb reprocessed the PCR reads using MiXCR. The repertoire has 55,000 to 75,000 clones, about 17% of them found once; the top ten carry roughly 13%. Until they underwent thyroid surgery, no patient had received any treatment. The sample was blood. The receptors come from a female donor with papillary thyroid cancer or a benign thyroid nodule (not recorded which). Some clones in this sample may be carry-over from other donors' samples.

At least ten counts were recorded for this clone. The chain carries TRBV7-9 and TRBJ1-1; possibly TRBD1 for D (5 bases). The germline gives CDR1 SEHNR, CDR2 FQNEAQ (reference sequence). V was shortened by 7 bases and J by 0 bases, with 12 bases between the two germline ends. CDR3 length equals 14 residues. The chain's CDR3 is CASTRDGLNTEAFF. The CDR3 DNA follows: TGTGCCAGCACCAGGGACGGCTTGAACACTGAAGCTTTCTTT.

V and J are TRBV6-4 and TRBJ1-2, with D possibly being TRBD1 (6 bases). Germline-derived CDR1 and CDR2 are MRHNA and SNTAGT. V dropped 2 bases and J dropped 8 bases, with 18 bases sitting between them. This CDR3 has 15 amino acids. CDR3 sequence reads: CASSDTPQGLGGYTF. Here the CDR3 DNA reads TGTGCCAGCAGTGACACCCCACAGGGCCTAGGAGGCTACACCTTC.

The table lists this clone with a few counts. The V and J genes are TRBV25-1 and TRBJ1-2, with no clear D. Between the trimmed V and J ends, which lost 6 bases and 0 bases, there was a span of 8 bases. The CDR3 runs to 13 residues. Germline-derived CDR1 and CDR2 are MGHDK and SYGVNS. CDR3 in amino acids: CASSLGTNYGYTF. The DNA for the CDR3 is TGTGCCAGCAGCCTGGGGACTAACTATGGCTACACCTTC.

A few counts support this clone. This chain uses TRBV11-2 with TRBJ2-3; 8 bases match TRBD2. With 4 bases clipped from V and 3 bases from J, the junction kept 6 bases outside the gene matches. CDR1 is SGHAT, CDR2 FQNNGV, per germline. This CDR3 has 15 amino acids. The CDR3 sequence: CASSYGAGGTDTQYF. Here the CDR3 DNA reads TGTGCCAGCAGCTATGGGGCGGGAGGTACAGATACGCAGTATTTT.

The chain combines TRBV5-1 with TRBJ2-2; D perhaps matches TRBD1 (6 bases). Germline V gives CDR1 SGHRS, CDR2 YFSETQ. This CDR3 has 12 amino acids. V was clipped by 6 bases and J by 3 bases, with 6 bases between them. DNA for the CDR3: TGCGCCAGCAACAGGGACACCGGGGAGCTGTTTTTT. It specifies CASNRDTGELFF.

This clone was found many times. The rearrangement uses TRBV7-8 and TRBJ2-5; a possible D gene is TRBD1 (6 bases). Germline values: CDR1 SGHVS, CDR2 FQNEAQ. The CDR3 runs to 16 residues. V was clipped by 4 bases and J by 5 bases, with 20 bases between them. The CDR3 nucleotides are TGTGCCAGCAGCTCCGAGGGGGTCGGCAGTCCCGAGACCCAGTACTTC. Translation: CASSSEGVGSPETQYF.

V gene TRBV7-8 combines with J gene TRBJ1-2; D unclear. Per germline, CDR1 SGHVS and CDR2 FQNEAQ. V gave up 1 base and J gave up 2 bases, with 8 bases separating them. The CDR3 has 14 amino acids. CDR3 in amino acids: CASSLDPRNYGYTF. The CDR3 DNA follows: TGTGCCAGCAGCTTAGATCCGAGAAACTATGGCTACACCTTC.

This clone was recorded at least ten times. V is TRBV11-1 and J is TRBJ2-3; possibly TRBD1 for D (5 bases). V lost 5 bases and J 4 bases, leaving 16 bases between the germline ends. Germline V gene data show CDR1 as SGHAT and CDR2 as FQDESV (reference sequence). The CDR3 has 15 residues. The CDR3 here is CASSPQGFPADTQYF. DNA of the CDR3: TGTGCCAGCAGCCCGCAGGGCTTTCCGGCAGATACGCAGTATTTT.

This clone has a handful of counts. The CDR3, as DNA: TGTGCCAGCAGTTCAGGACCCTATAATTCACCCCTCCACTTT. Amino acids: CASSSGPYNSPLHF. This chain connects TRBV6-1 to TRBJ1-6; D gene uncertain. V dropped 5 bases and J dropped 2 bases, with 7 bases sitting between them. Per germline, CDR1 MNHNS and CDR2 SASEGT. The CDR3 is 14 amino acids.

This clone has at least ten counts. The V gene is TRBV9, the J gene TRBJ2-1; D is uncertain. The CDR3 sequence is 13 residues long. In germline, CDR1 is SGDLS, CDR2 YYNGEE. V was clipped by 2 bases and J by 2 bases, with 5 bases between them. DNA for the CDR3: TGTGCCAGCAGCGTTGAGACCTACAATGAGCAGTTCTTC. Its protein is CASSVETYNEQFF.

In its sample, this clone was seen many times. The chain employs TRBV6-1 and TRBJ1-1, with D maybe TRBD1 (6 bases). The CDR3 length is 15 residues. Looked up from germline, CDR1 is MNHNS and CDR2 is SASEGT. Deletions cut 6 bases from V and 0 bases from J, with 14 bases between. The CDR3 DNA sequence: TGTGCCAGCAGCGGACAGAGAACCATGAACACTGAAGCTTTCTTT. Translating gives CASSGQRTMNTEAFF.

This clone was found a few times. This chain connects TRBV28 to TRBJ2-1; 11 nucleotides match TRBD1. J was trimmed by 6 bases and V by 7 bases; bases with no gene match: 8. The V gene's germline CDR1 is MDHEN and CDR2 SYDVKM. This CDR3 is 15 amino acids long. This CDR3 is CASIMGGTGGNEQFF. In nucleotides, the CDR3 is TGTGCCAGCATAATGGGTGGGACAGGGGGCAATGAGCAGTTCTTC. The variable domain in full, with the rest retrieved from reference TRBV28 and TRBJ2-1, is DVKVTQSSRYLVKRTGEKVFLECVQDMDHENMFWYRQDPGLGLRLIYFSYDVKMKEKGDIPEGYSVSREKKERFSLILESASTNQTSMYLCASIMGGTGGNEQFFGPGTRLTVL.

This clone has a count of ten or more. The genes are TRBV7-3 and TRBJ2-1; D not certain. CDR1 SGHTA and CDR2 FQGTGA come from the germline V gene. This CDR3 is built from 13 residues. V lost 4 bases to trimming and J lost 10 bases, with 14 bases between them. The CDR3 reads CASSSFLGGEQFF. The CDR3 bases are TGTGCCAGCAGCTCATTTCTGGGCGGCGAGCAGTTCTTC. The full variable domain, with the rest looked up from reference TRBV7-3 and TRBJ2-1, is GAGVSQTPSNKVTEKGKYVELRCDPISGHTALYWYRQSLGQGPEFLIYFQGTGAADDSGLPNDRFFAVRPEGSVSTLKIQRTERGDSAVYLCASSSFLGGEQFFGPGTRLTVL.